This T cell receptor beta chain was captured in a study of blood T cell repertoires in COVID-19 (dated by TCRdb to 2020 to 2022). Looking at the study overall: The collaborator samples originated in the United States, Italy and Spain and spanned the acute and convalescent phases of COVID-19. The material from the prospective study consisted of cDNA or gDNA derived from T cells, B-cell-depleted T cells, or PBMCs. Deeply sampled blood TCRbeta repertoires from subjects exposed to, actively infected with, or recovered from COVID-19 were included in the dataset. The repertoires were made available in a free public database intended to serve as a resource for research on the immune response to SARS-CoV-2. The samples were drawn from two sources: the first 160 participants of the ongoing ImmuneRACE study, and 1,000 to 1,500 subjects contributed by 6 global collaborators. The sample metadata nearly always contained a de-identified subject ID, COVID-19 status, age in years and sex. Where available, HLA class I and class II types were taken from metadata supplied by the sample provider and were not determined by assay-based typing.

TCRbeta CDR3 regions were amplified from genomic DNA by means of the immunoSEQ Assay, a bias-controlled multiplex PCR. The original methods were these. Within the assay, amplification of reference gene primers was used to estimate how many nucleated cells each sample contained. To quantify the absolute abundance of each unique TCRbeta CDR3 rearrangement, sequence reads were collapsed and filtered. For each sample, productive Simpson clonality was calculated by taking the square root of Simpson's diversity index across productive rearrangements. TCRdb's version of the immuneACCESS table is confined to in-frame rearrangements and falls short of the full clone set. An unresolved V gene accounts for under half of the shortfall where checked; the remainder is of unknown origin. That table is the source of V, J and clone size, and D and trimming were worked out from the DNA. The table for this sample lists a few hundred thousand clones; over 75% of them were counted only once. Roughly 1.1% of the sample comes from the top ten.

A word on this clone: No cognate antigen has been identified for it. Qualities for individual bases were not recorded, and no much larger clone is one base off.

In the prospective study, participants were roughly 18 to 95 years old, resided in about 25 geographic areas of the United States, and were enrolled through a virtual design. To assign participants to cohorts, the prospective study relied on clinical history that participants themselves reported in a screening survey and a study questionnaire. Recovered participants in ImmuneRACE Cohort 3 were defined by two consecutive negative NP/OP PCR tests, clearance by a healthcare professional, or resolution of symptoms. Mobile phlebotomists in the prospective study collected whole blood, serum and a nasopharyngeal or oropharyngeal swab from every participant. Prospective study participants could optionally give additional blood draws and questionnaires over an approximately 2-month period. Prospective study blood samples were shipped either frozen or at room temperature before DNA extraction. Overall study outcomes, separate from this receptor: The amount of clinical and demographic metadata varied by source and participant and was provided uncurated.

Cut back by 0 bases and 11 bases, the V and J ends lie 11 bases apart. The CDR3 spans 12 residues, from the cysteine through the phenylalanine. The CDR3 DNA has 36 bases and is translated from base 1. Looking up the germline V gene yields CDR1 SGHRS and CDR2 YFSETQ. The TCR was taken from a man aged 25 to 40 who had recovered from COVID-19. The sequencing input was PBMCs or T cells enriched from blood (not recorded which). The chain was built from TRBV5-1 and TRBJ1-1, with the D segment identity uncertain. The CDR3 protein is CASSLVGEDAFF. The base sequence is TGCGCCAGCAGCTTGGTCGGGGAGGACGCTTTCTTT.